This T cell receptor beta chain was identified in a study of neurological immune-mediated disorders. Findings and limits, study-wide: HTLV-1-associated myelopathy had the most TCR clonal expansion, while multiple sclerosis had the least, a level that fell below healthy controls. The multiple sclerosis repertoire cluster lacked an association with any feature, whether clinical or MRI.

5'RACE employing 10-nucleotide random UMIs yielded the cDNA. TCRdb re-derived calls from the 5' RACE reads in MiXCR, one entry per CDR3 protein. The sample includes about 10,000 distinct CDR3 sequences, 22% of them seen just once. CD4+ or CD8+ T cells, around 960,000 per library, were used for sorted libraries. CDR3 length: 13 amino acids. The V gene's germline CDR1 is SGHDT and CDR2 YYEEEE. V lost 7 bases, J lost 4 bases, and 12 bases lay in between. A note on this clonotype: The antigen remains undetermined.

This receptor was taken from a middle-aged woman with multiple sclerosis. The gene calls are TRBV5-6 and TRBJ1-3; D call uncertain. The sequencing input was CD8+ T cells from blood. Written as DNA, the CDR3 is TGTGCCAGCTTGGACGACTTCGGAAACACCATATATTTT. Encoded protein: CASLDDFGNTIYF.